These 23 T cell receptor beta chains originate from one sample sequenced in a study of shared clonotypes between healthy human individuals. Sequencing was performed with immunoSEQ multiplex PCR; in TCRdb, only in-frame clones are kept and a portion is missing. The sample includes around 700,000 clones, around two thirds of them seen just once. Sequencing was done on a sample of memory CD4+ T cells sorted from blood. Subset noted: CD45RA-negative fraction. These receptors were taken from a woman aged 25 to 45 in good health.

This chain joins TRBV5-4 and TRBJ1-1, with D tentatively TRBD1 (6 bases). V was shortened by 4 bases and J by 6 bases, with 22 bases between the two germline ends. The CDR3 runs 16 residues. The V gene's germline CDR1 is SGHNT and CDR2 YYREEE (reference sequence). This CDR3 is CASSRGGLADLAEAFF. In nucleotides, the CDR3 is TGTGCCAGCAGCCGAGGGGGACTGGCTGATCTTGCTGAAGCTTTCTTT.

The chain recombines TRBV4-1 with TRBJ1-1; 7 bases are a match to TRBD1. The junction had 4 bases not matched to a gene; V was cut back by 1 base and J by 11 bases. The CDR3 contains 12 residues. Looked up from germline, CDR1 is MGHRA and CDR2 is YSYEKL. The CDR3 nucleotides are TGCGCCAGCAGCCAAGCCGGGACAGCGGCTTTCTTT. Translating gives CASSQAGTAAFF.

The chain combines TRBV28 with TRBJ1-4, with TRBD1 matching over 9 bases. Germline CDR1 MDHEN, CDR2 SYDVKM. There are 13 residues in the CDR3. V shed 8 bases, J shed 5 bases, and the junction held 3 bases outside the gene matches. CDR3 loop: CASGDRGNEKLFF. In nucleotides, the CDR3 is TGTGCCAGCGGAGACAGGGGGAATGAAAAACTGTTTTTT. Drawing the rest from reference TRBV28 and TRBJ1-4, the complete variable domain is DVKVTQSSRYLVKRTGEKVFLECVQDMDHENMFWYRQDPGLGLRLIYFSYDVKMKEKGDIPEGYSVSREKKERFSLILESASTNQTSMYLCASGDRGNEKLFFGSGTQLSVL.

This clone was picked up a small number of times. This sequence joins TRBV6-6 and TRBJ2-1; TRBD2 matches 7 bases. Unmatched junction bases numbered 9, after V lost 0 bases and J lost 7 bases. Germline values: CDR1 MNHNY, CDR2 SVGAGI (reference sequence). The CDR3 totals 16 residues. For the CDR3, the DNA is TGTGCCAGCAGTTACTCCGTCGGACTAGTAACAAATGAGCAGTTCTTC. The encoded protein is CASSYSVGLVTNEQFF.

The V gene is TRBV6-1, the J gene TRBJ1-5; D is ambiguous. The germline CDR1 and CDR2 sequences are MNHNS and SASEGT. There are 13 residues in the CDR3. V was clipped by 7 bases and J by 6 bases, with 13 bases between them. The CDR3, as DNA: TGTGCCAGCAATTCGTTCGGCGGTCAGCCCCAGCATTTT. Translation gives CASNSFGGQPQHF.

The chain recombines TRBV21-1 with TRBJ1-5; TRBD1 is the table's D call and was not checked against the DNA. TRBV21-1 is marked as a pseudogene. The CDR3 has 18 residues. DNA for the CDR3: TGTGCCAGCAGTTTCGTAAATCTTACAGGGGGTGGGATTCAGCCCCAGCATTTT. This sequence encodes CASSFVNLTGGGIQPQHF.

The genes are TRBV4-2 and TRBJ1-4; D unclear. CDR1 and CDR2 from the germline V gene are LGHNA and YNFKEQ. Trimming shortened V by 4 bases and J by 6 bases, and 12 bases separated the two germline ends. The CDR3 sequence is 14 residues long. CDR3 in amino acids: CASSLDPGDEKLFF. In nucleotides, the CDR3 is TGTGCCAGCAGCCTTGACCCGGGCGATGAAAAACTGTTTTTT.

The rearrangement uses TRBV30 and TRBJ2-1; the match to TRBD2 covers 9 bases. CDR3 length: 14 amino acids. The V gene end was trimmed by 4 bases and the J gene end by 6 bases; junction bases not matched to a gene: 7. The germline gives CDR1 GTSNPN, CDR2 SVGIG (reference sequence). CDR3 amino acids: CAWIRASGTNEQFF. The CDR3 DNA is TGTGCCTGGATACGGGCTAGCGGGACCAATGAGCAGTTCTTC.

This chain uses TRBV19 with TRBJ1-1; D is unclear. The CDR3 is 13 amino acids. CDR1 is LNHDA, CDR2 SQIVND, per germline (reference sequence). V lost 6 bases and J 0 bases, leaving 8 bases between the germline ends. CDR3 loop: CASRGQLNTEAFF. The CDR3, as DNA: TGTGCCAGTAGAGGGCAGTTGAACACTGAAGCTTTCTTT.

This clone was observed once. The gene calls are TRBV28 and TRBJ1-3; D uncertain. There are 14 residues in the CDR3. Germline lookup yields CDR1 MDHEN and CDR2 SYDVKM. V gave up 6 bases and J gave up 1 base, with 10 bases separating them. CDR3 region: CASRKLRSGNTIYF. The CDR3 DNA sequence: TGTGCCAGCAGGAAATTAAGATCTGGAAACACCATATATTTT.

The CDR3 region is CAWSRAGGQETQYF. The CDR3 coding sequence is TGTGCCTGGAGTAGGGCGGGAGGGCAAGAGACCCAGTACTTC. The V and J genes are TRBV30 and TRBJ2-5, with 9 bases fitting TRBD2. The CDR3 is made up of 14 amino acids. Germline V CDR1 and CDR2: GTSNPN, SVGIG (reference sequence). Trimming took 2 bases from V and 2 from J; bases not matched to a gene: 3. The variable domain in full, with the rest retrieved from reference TRBV30 and TRBJ2-5, is SQTIHQWPATLVQPVGSPLSLECTVEGTSNPNLYWYRQAAGRGLQLLFYSVGIGQISSEVPQNLSASRPQDRQFILSSKKLLLSDSGFYLCAWSRAGGQETQYFGPGTRLLVL.

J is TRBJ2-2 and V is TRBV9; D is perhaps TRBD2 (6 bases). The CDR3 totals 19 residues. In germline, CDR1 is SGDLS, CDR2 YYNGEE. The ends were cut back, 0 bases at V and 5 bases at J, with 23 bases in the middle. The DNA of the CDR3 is TGTGCCAGCAGCGTAGCCCTGGGGACTGGGACCCTAGGTACCGGGGAGCTGTTTTTT. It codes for CASSVALGTGTLGTGELFF. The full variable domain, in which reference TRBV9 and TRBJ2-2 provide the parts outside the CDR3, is DSGVTQTPKHLITATGQRVTLRCSPRSGDLSVYWYQQSLDQGLQFLIQYYNGEERAKGNILERFSAQQFPDLHSELNLSSLELGDSALYFCASSVALGTGTLGTGELFFGEGSRLTVL.

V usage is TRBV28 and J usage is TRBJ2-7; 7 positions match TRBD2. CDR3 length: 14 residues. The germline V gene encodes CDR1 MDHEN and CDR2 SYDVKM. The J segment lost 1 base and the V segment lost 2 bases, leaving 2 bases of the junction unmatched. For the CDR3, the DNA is TGTGCCAGCAGTTTAGCGGGAGAATCCTACGAGCAGTACTTC. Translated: CASSLAGESYEQYF.

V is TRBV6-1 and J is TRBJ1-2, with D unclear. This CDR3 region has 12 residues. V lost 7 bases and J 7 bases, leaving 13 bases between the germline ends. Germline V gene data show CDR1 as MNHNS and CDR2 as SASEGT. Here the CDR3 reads CASNALLGGYTF. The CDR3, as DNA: TGTGCCAGCAACGCTCTATTAGGTGGCTACACCTTC.

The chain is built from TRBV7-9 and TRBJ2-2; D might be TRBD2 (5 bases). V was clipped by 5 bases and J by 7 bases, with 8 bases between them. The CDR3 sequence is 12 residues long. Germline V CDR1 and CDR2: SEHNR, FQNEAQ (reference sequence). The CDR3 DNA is TGTGCCAGCAGCGGGAGTGTCGGGGAGCTGTTTTTT. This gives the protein CASSGSVGELFF.

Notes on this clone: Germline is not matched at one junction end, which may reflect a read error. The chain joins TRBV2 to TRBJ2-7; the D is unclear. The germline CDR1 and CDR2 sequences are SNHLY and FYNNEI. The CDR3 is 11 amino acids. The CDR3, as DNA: TGTGCCAGCAGGAGTGCCTACGGATGCGCCTTC. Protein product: CASRSAYGCAF.

The CDR3, as DNA: TGTGCCAGCAGTCACGGGACAGCCAATCAGCCCCAGCATTTT. Translated: CASSHGTANQPQHF. The chain has TRBV28 and TRBJ1-5, with 7 positions matching TRBD1. The CDR3 is made up of 14 amino acids. Germline loops: CDR1 MDHEN, CDR2 SYDVKM. The J segment lost 3 bases and the V segment lost 5 bases, leaving 4 bases of the junction unmatched.

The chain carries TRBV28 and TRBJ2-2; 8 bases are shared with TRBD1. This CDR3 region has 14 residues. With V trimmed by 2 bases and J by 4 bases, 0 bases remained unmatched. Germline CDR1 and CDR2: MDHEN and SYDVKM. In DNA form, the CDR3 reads TGTGCCAGCAGTTTAGACAGGGGCACCGGGGAGCTGTTTTTT. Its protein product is CASSLDRGTGELFF. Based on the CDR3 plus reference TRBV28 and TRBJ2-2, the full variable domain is DVKVTQSSRYLVKRTGEKVFLECVQDMDHENMFWYRQDPGLGLRLIYFSYDVKMKEKGDIPEGYSVSREKKERFSLILESASTNQTSMYLCASSLDRGTGELFFGEGSRLTVL.

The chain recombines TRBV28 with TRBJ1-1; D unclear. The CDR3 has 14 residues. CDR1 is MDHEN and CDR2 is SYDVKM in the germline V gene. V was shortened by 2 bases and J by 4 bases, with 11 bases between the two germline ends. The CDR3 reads CASSLIGPRTEAFF. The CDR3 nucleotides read TGTGCCAGCAGTTTAATAGGGCCGCGCACTGAAGCTTTCTTT.

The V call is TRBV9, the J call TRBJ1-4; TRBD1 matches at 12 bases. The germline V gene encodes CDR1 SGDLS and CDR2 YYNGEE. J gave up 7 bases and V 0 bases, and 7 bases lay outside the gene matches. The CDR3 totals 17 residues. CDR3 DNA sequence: TGTGCCAGCAGCGTAGCGGGGACAGGGGGCCCCGGTGAAAAACTGTTTTTT. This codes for CASSVAGTGGPGEKLFF.

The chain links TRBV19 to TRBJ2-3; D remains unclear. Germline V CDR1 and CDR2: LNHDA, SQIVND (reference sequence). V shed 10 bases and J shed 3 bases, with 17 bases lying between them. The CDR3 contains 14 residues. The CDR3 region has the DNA TGTGCCACCTTGGAAGGGCCTGGTACAGATACGCAGTATTTT. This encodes CATLEGPGTDTQYF.

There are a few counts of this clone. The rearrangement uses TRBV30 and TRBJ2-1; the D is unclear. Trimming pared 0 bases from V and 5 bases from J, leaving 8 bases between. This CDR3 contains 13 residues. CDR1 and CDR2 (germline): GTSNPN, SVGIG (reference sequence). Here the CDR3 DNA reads TGTGCCTGGAGTGTGCGGCGGAACAATGAGCAGTTCTTC. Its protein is CAWSVRRNNEQFF.

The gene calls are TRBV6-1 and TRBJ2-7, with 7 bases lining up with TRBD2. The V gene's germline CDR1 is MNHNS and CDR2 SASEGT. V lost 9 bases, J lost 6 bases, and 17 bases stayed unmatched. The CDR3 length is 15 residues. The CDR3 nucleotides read TGTGCCAGTAGAAAGGGGAGGGAGGCCCAGGTCGAGCAGTACTTC. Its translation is CASRKGREAQVEQYF.